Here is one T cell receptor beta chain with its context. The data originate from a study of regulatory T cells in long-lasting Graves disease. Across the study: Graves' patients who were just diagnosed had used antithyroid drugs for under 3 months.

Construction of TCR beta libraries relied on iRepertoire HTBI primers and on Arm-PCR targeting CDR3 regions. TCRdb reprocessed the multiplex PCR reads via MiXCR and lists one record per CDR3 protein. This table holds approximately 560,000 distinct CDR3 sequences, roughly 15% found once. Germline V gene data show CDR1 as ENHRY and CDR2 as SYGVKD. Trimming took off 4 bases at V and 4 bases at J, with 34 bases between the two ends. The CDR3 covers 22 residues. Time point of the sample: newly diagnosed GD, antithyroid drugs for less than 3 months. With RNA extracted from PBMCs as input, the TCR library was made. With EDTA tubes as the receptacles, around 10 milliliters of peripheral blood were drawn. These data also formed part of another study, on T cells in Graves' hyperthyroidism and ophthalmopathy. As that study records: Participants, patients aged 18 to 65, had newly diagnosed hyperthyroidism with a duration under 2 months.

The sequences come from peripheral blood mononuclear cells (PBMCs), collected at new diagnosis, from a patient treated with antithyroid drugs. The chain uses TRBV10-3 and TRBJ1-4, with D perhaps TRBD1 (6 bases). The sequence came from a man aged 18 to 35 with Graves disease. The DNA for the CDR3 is TGTGCCATCAGTGGGGGATTTCAAGGGACGGTGCAGGGGCAAGCCCATAATGAAAAACTGTTTTTT. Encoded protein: CAISGGFQGTVQGQAHNEKLFF.